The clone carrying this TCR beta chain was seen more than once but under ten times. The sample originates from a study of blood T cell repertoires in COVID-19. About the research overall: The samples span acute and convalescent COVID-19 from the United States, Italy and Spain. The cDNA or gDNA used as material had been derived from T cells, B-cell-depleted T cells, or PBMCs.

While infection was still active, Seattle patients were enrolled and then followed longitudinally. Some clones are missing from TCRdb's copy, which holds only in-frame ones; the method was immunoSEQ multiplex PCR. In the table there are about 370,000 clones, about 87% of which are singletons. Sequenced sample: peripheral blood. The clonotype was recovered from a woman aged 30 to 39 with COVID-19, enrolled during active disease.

This CDR3 reads CASRRPGQGAHEQFF. The CDR3 coding sequence is TGTGCCAGCAGACGACCGGGACAGGGGGCACATGAGCAGTTCTTC. The rearrangement uses TRBV28 and TRBJ2-1; 12 positions match TRBD1. The CDR3 sequence is 15 residues long. V dropped 6 bases and J dropped 8; count of bases not matched to a gene: 8. Germline CDR1 MDHEN, CDR2 SYDVKM.